Presented here are 9 T cell receptor beta chains from one specimen sequenced in a study of blood T cell repertoires in COVID-19. TCRdb's table, derived via immunoSEQ multiplex PCR, lists solely in-frame clones and lacks some. The sample lists roughly 200,000 clones, approximately 81% seen once, with 4.5% to 5% in the top ten. The sequenced sample consisted of peripheral blood. These receptors were collected from a woman older than 75 with acute or convalescent COVID-19.

This rearrangement joins TRBV5-1 to TRBJ1-2; no firm D call. This CDR3 has 14 amino acids. Trimming took 3 bases from V and 5 from J, leaving 14 bases between them. The V gene's germline CDR1 is SGHRS and CDR2 YFSETQ. The DNA for the CDR3 is TGCGCCAGCAGCTCCAGACAAGCCGATTATGGCTACACCTTC. Its protein product is CASSSRQADYGYTF.

The rearrangement links TRBV6-5 to TRBJ1-2; D is uncertain. Germline CDR1 reads MNHEY; CDR2 reads SVGAGI. CDR3 length equals 12 residues. The V gene lost 8 bases and the J gene lost 6 bases, with 13 bases spanning the gap. The CDR3 region is CASPPEENGYTF. CDR3 DNA: TGTGCCAGCCCCCCTGAGGAGAATGGCTACACCTTC.

This chain uses TRBV5-6 with TRBJ2-1; 11 positions agree with TRBD2. Unmatched junction bases numbered 5, after V lost 0 bases and J lost 9 bases. Germline V gene sequence: CDR1 SGHDT, CDR2 YYEEEE. This CDR3 has 15 residues. The chain's CDR3 is CASSLELAGVGEQFF. In nucleotides, the CDR3 is TGTGCCAGCAGCTTGGAACTAGCGGGAGTCGGTGAGCAGTTCTTC.

V is TRBV6-1 and J is TRBJ2-1; D gene uncertain. The CDR3 contains 13 residues. Germline CDR1 MNHNS, CDR2 SASEGT. V was cut by 5 bases and J by 7 bases, with 12 bases left in between. CDR3 loop: CASSSPTYNEQFF. Here the CDR3 DNA reads TGTGCCAGCAGTTCCCCGACTTATAATGAGCAGTTCTTC.

The chain couples TRBV3-1 (or the pseudogene TRBV3-2) to TRBJ2-3; TRBD2 aligns across 13 bases. Germline loops: CDR1 LGHDT, CDR2 YNNKEL (reference sequence). Germline trimming cut 4 bases from V and 4 bases from J; bases unmatched to any gene: 8. The CDR3 has 17 amino acids. The CDR3 DNA sequence: TGTGCCAGCAGCCGCCGGACTAGCGGGAGAGGGGCAGATACGCAGTATTTT. Amino acids: CASSRRTSGRGADTQYF.

The count of this clone is one. The chain recombines TRBV6-5 with TRBJ2-5; D uncertain. The CDR3 has 12 residues. Trimming took 8 bases from V and 1 from J, leaving 8 bases between them. Germline CDR1 is MNHEY and CDR2 is SVGAGI. CDR3 in amino acids: CASRGSQETQYF. The CDR3 nucleotides read TGTGCCAGCCGAGGCAGCCAAGAGACCCAGTACTTC.

The chain uses TRBV7-9 and TRBJ2-1, with 10 bases matching TRBD2. CDR3 length: 14 amino acids. Germline trimming cut 8 bases from V and 7 bases from J; bases unmatched to any gene: 8. Germline CDR1 reads SEHNR; CDR2 reads FQNEAQ (reference sequence). The CDR3 DNA sequence: TGTGCCAGCCTTCTAGCGGGAGCATTAAATGAGCAGTTCTTC. Translation: CASLLAGALNEQFF.

This chain links TRBV25-1 with TRBJ2-3, with D possibly being TRBD2 (6 bases). The length of the CDR3 is 15 residues. V was shortened by 5 bases and J by 2 bases, with 14 bases between the two germline ends. Germline values: CDR1 MGHDK, CDR2 SYGVNS. CDR3 loop: CASSHSGTYTDTQYF. The CDR3 DNA reads as TGTGCCAGCAGTCATTCCGGGACTTACACAGATACGCAGTATTTT.

For the CDR3, the DNA is TGTGCCAGCAGAAGACAGGGGGAGGGCTATGGCTACACCTTC. Translating gives CASRRQGEGYGYTF. The chain is built from TRBV5-8 and TRBJ1-2; 9 positions match TRBD1. V was clipped by 5 bases and J by 4 bases; unmatched bases: 6. In germline, CDR1 is SGHTS, CDR2 YDEGEE. The CDR3 covers 14 residues.